A selection of T cell receptor beta chains follows, all from one sample in a study of persistence of HIV-infected CD4 T cells. These receptors have no identified antigens. The method was immunoSEQ multiplex PCR; TCRdb's version includes in-frame clones alone and lacks a portion of them. The sample shows about 13,000 clones, about 69% of them seen only once. The input for sequencing was CD4+ T cells sorted from PBMCs after approximately 19-hour stimulation, taken from a patient who received antiretroviral therapy. The receptor set was obtained from an adult man with HIV who was CMV-seropositive. Each CDR3 is given with its conserved first and last residue. A D gene is named only where the DNA matches it firmly. Size is omitted from some rows. Given values are once, few, many or a class for expanded clones.

d_call: .; clone_size: .; v_call: TRBV27; j_call: TRBJ2-1; cdr3_aa: CASSLGGSHNEQFF; cdr3_nt: TGTGCCAGCAGTTTAGGAGGCTCCCACAATGAGCAGTTCTTC
d_call: .; clone_size: .; v_call: TRBV5-5; j_call: TRBJ1-4; cdr3_aa: CASSFYAGKLFF; cdr3_nt: TGTGCCAGCAGCTTTTACGCGGGAAAACTGTTTTTT
d_call: TRBD1; clone_size: .; v_call: TRBV5-6; j_call: TRBJ1-2; cdr3_aa: CASSPLGAGGYGYTF; cdr3_nt: TGTGCCAGCAGCCCTCTGGGGGCAGGGGGCTATGGCTACACCTTC
d_call: .; clone_size: .; v_call: TRBV5-1; j_call: TRBJ2-1; cdr3_aa: CASSFNRGGNEQFF; cdr3_nt: TGCGCCAGCAGCTTTAACAGGGGGGGCAATGAGCAGTTCTTC
d_call: .; clone_size: .; v_call: TRBV29-1; j_call: TRBJ1-2; cdr3_aa: CSVLDITYGYTF; cdr3_nt: TGCAGCGTTTTGGACATAACCTATGGCTACACCTTC
d_call: .; clone_size: .; v_call: TRBV28; j_call: TRBJ1-1; cdr3_aa: CASSYYTEAFF; cdr3_nt: TGTGCCAGCAGTTATTACACTGAAGCTTTCTTT
d_call: TRBD1; clone_size: .; v_call: TRBV2; j_call: TRBJ2-1; cdr3_aa: CASSARTGGNYNEQFF; cdr3_nt: TGTGCCAGCAGTGCCCGGACAGGGGGCAATTACAATGAGCAGTTCTTC
d_call: .; clone_size: .; v_call: TRBV7-8; j_call: TRBJ2-1; cdr3_aa: CASSLRENSYNEQFF; cdr3_nt: TGTGCCAGCAGCTTACGGGAAAACTCCTACAATGAGCAGTTCTTC
d_call: .; clone_size: .; v_call: TRBV5-1; j_call: TRBJ2-1; cdr3_aa: CASTKGGGDEQFF; cdr3_nt: TGCGCCAGCACCAAGGGGGGAGGGGATGAGCAGTTCTTC
d_call: .; clone_size: .; v_call: TRBV6-5; j_call: TRBJ1-2; cdr3_aa: CASSYSTGRWGYTF; cdr3_nt: TGTGCCAGCAGTTACAGCACAGGGCGATGGGGCTACACCTTC
d_call: TRBD1; clone_size: .; v_call: TRBV6-5; j_call: TRBJ1-5; cdr3_aa: CASSLGQGRQPQHF; cdr3_nt: TGTGCCAGCAGTCTGGGACAGGGGAGACAGCCCCAGCATTTT
d_call: .; clone_size: .; v_call: TRBV27; j_call: TRBJ2-7; cdr3_aa: CASSFGGGKGDEQYF; cdr3_nt: TGTGCCAGCAGTTTCGGGGGCGGAAAGGGCGACGAGCAGTACTTC
d_call: TRBD2; clone_size: .; v_call: TRBV7-2; j_call: TRBJ2-1; cdr3_aa: CASSLGLGMDEQFF; cdr3_nt: TGTGCCAGCAGCCTGGGACTAGGTATGGATGAGCAGTTCTTC
d_call: .; clone_size: .; v_call: TRBV20-1; j_call: TRBJ2-1; cdr3_aa: CSASSATDYNEQFF; cdr3_nt: TGCAGTGCTAGTTCCGCGACAGACTACAATGAGCAGTTCTTC
d_call: TRBD1; clone_size: .; v_call: TRBV2; j_call: TRBJ2-7; cdr3_aa: CASSNLDRGLTYEQYF; cdr3_nt: TGTGCCAGCAGTAACCTGGACAGGGGCCTCACCTACGAGCAGTACTTC
d_call: .; clone_size: .; v_call: TRBV19; j_call: TRBJ2-7; cdr3_aa: CASSKQVSDYEQYF; cdr3_nt: TGTGCCAGTAGCAAACAGGTTTCGGACTACGAGCAGTACTTC
d_call: .; clone_size: once; v_call: TRBV6-5; j_call: TRBJ1-1; cdr3_aa: CASSPSGTEAFF; cdr3_nt: TGTGCCAGCAGTCCGTCTGGAACTGAAGCTTTCTTT
d_call: TRBD2; clone_size: .; v_call: TRBV6-5; j_call: TRBJ2-1; cdr3_aa: CASRPTGGGSSEQFF; cdr3_nt: TGTGCCAGCCGACCAACGGGAGGGGGGTCCAGTGAGCAGTTCTTC
d_call: TRBD2; clone_size: .; v_call: TRBV5-1; j_call: TRBJ2-2; cdr3_aa: CASSLRRGDTGELFF; cdr3_nt: TGCGCCAGCAGCTTACGGCGGGGGGACACCGGGGAGCTGTTTTTT
d_call: TRBD1; clone_size: .; v_call: TRBV5-6; j_call: TRBJ1-1; cdr3_aa: CASSRAGQLMNTEAFF; cdr3_nt: TGTGCCAGCAGCCGGGCGGGACAGCTGATGAACACTGAAGCTTTCTTT
d_call: TRBD1; clone_size: once; v_call: TRBV10-3; j_call: TRBJ2-2; cdr3_aa: CAIAGQGNTGELFF; cdr3_nt: TGTGCCATCGCTGGACAGGGCAACACCGGGGAGCTGTTTTTT
d_call: .; clone_size: .; v_call: TRBV6-4; j_call: TRBJ1-2; cdr3_aa: CASSDSIGAANYGYTF; cdr3_nt: TGTGCCAGCAGTGACTCGATCGGTGCAGCCAACTATGGCTACACCTTC
d_call: .; clone_size: .; v_call: TRBV5-1; j_call: TRBJ1-3; cdr3_aa: CASSFQDPNRDTIYF; cdr3_nt: TGCGCCAGCAGCTTCCAGGACCCCAACCGGGACACCATATATTTT
d_call: .; clone_size: .; v_call: TRBV27; j_call: TRBJ2-5; cdr3_aa: CASSLKGRGDQETQYF; cdr3_nt: TGTGCCAGCAGTTTAAAAGGGAGGGGGGACCAAGAGACCCAGTACTTC
d_call: TRBD1; clone_size: few; v_call: TRBV30; j_call: TRBJ1-2; cdr3_aa: CAWSALSTGTGGTNYGYTF; cdr3_nt: TGTGCCTGGAGTGCCCTCTCCACCGGGACAGGAGGGACTAACTATGGCTACACCTTC
d_call: TRBD1; clone_size: .; v_call: TRBV3-1/TRBV3-2; j_call: TRBJ1-1; cdr3_aa: CASSRDRGRDWTEAFF; cdr3_nt: TGTGCCAGCAGCCGGGACAGGGGGCGCGACTGGACTGAAGCTTTCTTT
d_call: TRBD2; clone_size: .; v_call: TRBV9; j_call: TRBJ2-5; cdr3_aa: CASSVGTSGSRETQYF; cdr3_nt: TGTGCCAGCAGCGTAGGGACTAGCGGGAGTAGGGAGACCCAGTACTTC
d_call: .; clone_size: .; v_call: TRBV15; j_call: TRBJ2-4; cdr3_aa: CATSRGMLAKNIQYF; cdr3_nt: TGTGCCACCAGCAGAGGAATGCTAGCCAAAAACATTCAGTACTTC
d_call: .; clone_size: .; v_call: TRBV29-1; j_call: TRBJ1-2; cdr3_aa: CSVAGGHDYGYTF; cdr3_nt: TGCAGCGTTGCTGGGGGGCACGACTATGGCTACACCTTC
d_call: .; clone_size: once; v_call: TRBV10-3; j_call: TRBJ1-2; cdr3_aa: CAISESSRGYGYTF; cdr3_nt: TGTGCCATCAGTGAGTCGTCTCGGGGGTATGGCTACACCTTC
d_call: .; clone_size: .; v_call: TRBV30; j_call: TRBJ2-1; cdr3_aa: CALGQRSNEQFF; cdr3_nt: TGTGCCCTAGGACAGCGGTCCAATGAGCAGTTCTTC
d_call: .; clone_size: once; v_call: TRBV10-3; j_call: TRBJ1-6; cdr3_aa: CAIRPTPGGNSPLHF; cdr3_nt: TGTGCCATCAGGCCGACTCCTGGGGGTAATTCACCCCTCCACTTT
d_call: TRBD1; clone_size: .; v_call: TRBV14; j_call: TRBJ1-6; cdr3_aa: CASSRTGGVSPLHF; cdr3_nt: TGTGCCAGCAGCCGGACAGGGGGAGTCTCACCCCTCCACTTT
d_call: .; clone_size: .; v_call: TRBV29-1; j_call: TRBJ2-5; cdr3_aa: CSGGQGIQETQYF; cdr3_nt: TGCAGCGGGGGGCAGGGAATTCAAGAGACCCAGTACTTC